This is a list of T cell receptor beta chains from one sample in a study of T cell responses to AZD1222 COVID-19 vaccine. Data came from immunoSEQ multiplex PCR; TCRdb stores just in-frame clones and leaves some out. The table includes roughly 82,000 clones, around 83% detected once. The material sequenced was peripheral blood, taken on day 0 of AZD1222 vaccination. Receptors originate from an adult in good health. Both conserved end residues are part of each CDR3. The order of the fields is V gene, clone size, D gene, J gene, CDR3 protein, CDR3 DNA. A D gene is named only where the DNA matches it firmly. The listing skips clone size in some rows; elsewhere it reads once, few, many or a size class.

v_call: TRBV10-3
clone_size: .
d_call: TRBD1
j_call: TRBJ1-6
cdr3_aa: CAISPATGNSPLHF
cdr3_nt: TGTGCCATCAGTCCTGCGACAGGGAATTCACCCCTCCACTTT

v_call: TRBV4-2
clone_size: .
d_call: .
j_call: TRBJ1-2
cdr3_aa: CASSPPSDRNYGYTF
cdr3_nt: TGTGCCAGCAGCCCGCCCAGCGACAGGAACTATGGCTACACCTTC

v_call: TRBV12-3/TRBV12-4
clone_size: .
d_call: TRBD2
j_call: TRBJ2-1
cdr3_aa: CASSETSHNEQFF
cdr3_nt: TGTGCCAGCAGCGAGACTAGCCACAATGAGCAGTTCTTC

v_call: TRBV6-6
clone_size: .
d_call: .
j_call: TRBJ1-1
cdr3_aa: CASSRDLRNTEAFF
cdr3_nt: TGTGCCAGCAGCCGGGATCTTAGGAACACTGAAGCTTTCTTT

v_call: TRBV6-1
clone_size: .
d_call: TRBD1
j_call: TRBJ1-2
cdr3_aa: CASSDQQGTGYTF
cdr3_nt: TGTGCCAGCAGTGACCAACAGGGGACGGGCTACACCTTC

v_call: TRBV3-1/TRBV3-2
clone_size: once
d_call: .
j_call: TRBJ2-1
cdr3_aa: CASSSSGRSSYNEQFF
cdr3_nt: TGTGCCAGCAGCTCATCGGGACGGAGCTCCTACAATGAGCAGTTCTTC

v_call: TRBV19
clone_size: .
d_call: .
j_call: TRBJ1-5
cdr3_aa: CASTRGWNQPQHF
cdr3_nt: TGTGCCAGTACCCGGGGTTGGAATCAGCCCCAGCATTTT

v_call: TRBV3-1/TRBV3-2
clone_size: .
d_call: .
j_call: TRBJ1-2
cdr3_aa: CASSQAAANYGYTF
cdr3_nt: TGTGCCAGCAGCCAAGCAGCGGCTAACTATGGCTACACCTTC

v_call: TRBV2
clone_size: .
d_call: .
j_call: TRBJ2-5
cdr3_aa: CASTQGIPHF
cdr3_nt: TGTGCCAGCACCCAGGGGATCCCCCACTTC

v_call: TRBV7-2
clone_size: .
d_call: TRBD1
j_call: TRBJ2-5
cdr3_aa: CASRFDRGRQETQYF
cdr3_nt: TGTGCCAGCAGGTTTGACAGGGGGCGACAAGAGACCCAGTACTTC

v_call: TRBV19
clone_size: .
d_call: TRBD1
j_call: TRBJ1-5
cdr3_aa: CASSIDLDRVGQPQHF
cdr3_nt: TGTGCCAGTAGTATAGATCTCGACAGGGTCGGACAGCCCCAGCATTTT

v_call: TRBV7-3
clone_size: .
d_call: .
j_call: TRBJ2-2
cdr3_aa: CASSPSRERTGELFF
cdr3_nt: TGTGCCAGCAGCCCAAGCCGGGAGCGCACCGGGGAGCTGTTTTTT

v_call: TRBV7-2
clone_size: .
d_call: .
j_call: TRBJ1-4
cdr3_aa: CASSLVPREKLFF
cdr3_nt: TGTGCCAGCAGCTTAGTTCCCCGTGAAAAACTGTTTTTT

v_call: TRBV5-4
clone_size: .
d_call: .
j_call: TRBJ1-6
cdr3_aa: CASSGQDNYNSPLHF
cdr3_nt: TGTGCCAGCAGCGGGCAGGACAACTATAATTCACCCCTCCACTTT

v_call: TRBV5-1
clone_size: .
d_call: TRBD2
j_call: TRBJ2-5
cdr3_aa: CASSLVPAGGSETQYF
cdr3_nt: TGCGCCAGCAGCTTGGTCCCTGCGGGGGGGTCAGAGACCCAGTACTTC

v_call: TRBV7-2
clone_size: .
d_call: .
j_call: TRBJ1-6
cdr3_aa: CASSLNSYNSPLHF
cdr3_nt: TGTGCCAGCAGCTTAAACAGCTATAATTCACCCCTCCACTTT

v_call: TRBV27
clone_size: .
d_call: .
j_call: TRBJ1-2
cdr3_aa: CASRLGNGRGYTF
cdr3_nt: TGTGCCAGCAGGCTCGGAAACGGCCGGGGCTACACCTTC

v_call: TRBV11-1
clone_size: .
d_call: .
j_call: TRBJ1-2
cdr3_aa: CASSTGQLGGYTF
cdr3_nt: TGTGCCAGCAGCACAGGACAACTGGGGGGCTACACCTTC

v_call: TRBV28
clone_size: once
d_call: .
j_call: TRBJ2-2
cdr3_aa: CASMRGNDGELFF
cdr3_nt: TGTGCCAGCATGCGCGGGAATGACGGGGAGCTGTTTTTT

v_call: TRBV7-2
clone_size: .
d_call: TRBD1
j_call: TRBJ1-2
cdr3_aa: CAKAWDRVNSGEGYTF
cdr3_nt: TGTGCCAAAGCCTGGGACAGGGTTAACTCTGGGGAAGGCTACACCTTC

v_call: TRBV11-2
clone_size: .
d_call: TRBD2
j_call: TRBJ2-5
cdr3_aa: CASSMTSRRETQYF
cdr3_nt: TGTGCCAGCAGCATGACTAGCCGTAGGGAGACCCAGTACTTC

v_call: TRBV19
clone_size: .
d_call: .
j_call: TRBJ1-3
cdr3_aa: CASTRIVSGGNTMYF
cdr3_nt: TGTGCCAGTACCCGGATCGTTTCGGGTGGAAACACCATGTATTTT

v_call: TRBV6-4
clone_size: .
d_call: TRBD1
j_call: TRBJ2-3
cdr3_aa: CASSHSGTGADTQYF
cdr3_nt: TGTGCCAGCAGTCACTCCGGGACAGGAGCAGATACGCAGTATTTT

v_call: TRBV7-3
clone_size: .
d_call: TRBD1
j_call: TRBJ2-5
cdr3_aa: CASSPDRLETQYF
cdr3_nt: TGTGCCAGCAGTCCGGACAGGCTAGAGACCCAGTACTTC

v_call: TRBV24-1
clone_size: once
d_call: TRBD1
j_call: TRBJ2-3
cdr3_aa: CATSETGTALTDTQYF
cdr3_nt: TGTGCCACCAGTGAAACCGGGACAGCCCTCACAGATACGCAGTATTTT

v_call: TRBV6-5
clone_size: once
d_call: .
j_call: TRBJ2-2
cdr3_aa: CASSTANTGELFF
cdr3_nt: TGTGCCAGCAGTACAGCGAACACCGGGGAGCTGTTTTTT

v_call: TRBV10-2
clone_size: .
d_call: .
j_call: TRBJ1-6
cdr3_aa: CASSEDGDSPLHF
cdr3_nt: TGCGCCAGCAGTGAGGACGGAGATTCACCCCTCCACTTT

v_call: TRBV7-2
clone_size: .
d_call: .
j_call: TRBJ2-5
cdr3_aa: CASSLLRGLPGETQYF
cdr3_nt: TGTGCCAGCAGCTTACTCAGGGGACTACCTGGGGAGACCCAGTACTTC

v_call: TRBV14
clone_size: .
d_call: .
j_call: TRBJ2-5
cdr3_aa: CASSQVIQETQYF
cdr3_nt: TGTGCCAGCAGCCAAGTCATCCAAGAGACCCAGTACTTC

v_call: TRBV4-2
clone_size: .
d_call: .
j_call: TRBJ1-1
cdr3_aa: CASSQDWSLNTEAFF
cdr3_nt: TGTGCCAGCAGCCAAGACTGGAGTTTGAACACTGAAGCTTTCTTT

v_call: TRBV7-9
clone_size: .
d_call: TRBD2
j_call: TRBJ2-3
cdr3_aa: CASSLGTLAGGADTQYF
cdr3_nt: TGTGCCAGCAGCTTAGGTACCCTAGCGGGGGGGGCAGATACGCAGTATTTT

v_call: TRBV2
clone_size: .
d_call: .
j_call: TRBJ2-1
cdr3_aa: CASRVSSFNEQFF
cdr3_nt: TGTGCCAGCCGGGTTTCAAGCTTCAATGAGCAGTTCTTC

v_call: TRBV4-3
clone_size: .
d_call: .
j_call: TRBJ2-7
cdr3_aa: CASSQDPVSDEQYF
cdr3_nt: TGCGCCAGCAGCCAAGATCCCGTATCCGACGAGCAGTACTTC

v_call: TRBV5-4
clone_size: .
d_call: .
j_call: TRBJ2-7
cdr3_aa: CASSRQDSYEQYF
cdr3_nt: TGTGCCAGCAGCCGCCAGGACAGCTACGAGCAGTACTTC

v_call: TRBV7-8
clone_size: .
d_call: .
j_call: TRBJ1-6
cdr3_aa: CASSLVVTQGPPLHF
cdr3_nt: TGTGCCAGCAGCTTAGTTGTGACCCAGGGTCCACCCCTCCACTTT

v_call: TRBV11-2
clone_size: .
d_call: TRBD2
j_call: TRBJ2-7
cdr3_aa: CASSKRTSGGYEQYF
cdr3_nt: TGTGCCAGCAGCAAGAGGACTAGCGGGGGGTACGAGCAGTACTTC

v_call: TRBV19
clone_size: .
d_call: TRBD2
j_call: TRBJ2-1
cdr3_aa: CASSMSSGGRDEQFF
cdr3_nt: TGTGCCAGTAGTATGAGTAGCGGGGGGCGCGATGAGCAGTTCTTC

v_call: TRBV7-9
clone_size: .
d_call: TRBD1
j_call: TRBJ2-7
cdr3_aa: CASSHAPGTGSRYEQYF
cdr3_nt: TGTGCCAGCAGCCACGCCCCCGGGACAGGGTCTCGCTACGAGCAGTACTTC

v_call: TRBV28
clone_size: .
d_call: TRBD1
j_call: TRBJ1-2
cdr3_aa: CASSIMDRANTF
cdr3_nt: TGTGCCAGCAGCATCATGGACAGGGCGAACACCTTC

v_call: TRBV6-5
clone_size: .
d_call: .
j_call: TRBJ1-3
cdr3_aa: CASMEEYSGNTIYF
cdr3_nt: TGTGCCAGTATGGAGGAGTACTCTGGAAACACCATATATTTT

v_call: TRBV3-1/TRBV3-2
clone_size: .
d_call: TRBD2
j_call: TRBJ2-2
cdr3_aa: CASSPSGGTGELFF
cdr3_nt: TGTGCCAGCAGCCCTAGCGGGGGCACCGGGGAGCTGTTTTTT

v_call: TRBV5-4
clone_size: .
d_call: .
j_call: TRBJ2-1
cdr3_aa: CASSFSVGEQFF
cdr3_nt: TGTGCCAGCAGCTTTTCTGTAGGGGAGCAGTTCTTC

v_call: TRBV19
clone_size: .
d_call: .
j_call: TRBJ1-5
cdr3_aa: CASSFPFLGGLQPQHF
cdr3_nt: TGTGCCAGTAGTTTCCCCTTCCTAGGAGGGCTCCAGCCCCAGCATTTT

v_call: TRBV4-3
clone_size: .
d_call: .
j_call: TRBJ2-3
cdr3_aa: CASSQDVRTDTQYF
cdr3_nt: TGCGCCAGCAGCCAAGATGTACGAACAGATACGCAGTATTTT

v_call: TRBV11-2
clone_size: .
d_call: TRBD2
j_call: TRBJ2-1
cdr3_aa: CASSPLAGGTYNEQFF
cdr3_nt: TGTGCCAGCAGCCCTTTGGCGGGGGGCACCTACAATGAGCAGTTCTTC

v_call: TRBV30
clone_size: .
d_call: TRBD1
j_call: TRBJ1-3
cdr3_aa: CAWSRGHSSGNTIYF
cdr3_nt: TGTGCCTGGAGTAGGGGGCACAGCTCTGGAAACACCATATATTTT

v_call: TRBV6-2/TRBV6-3
clone_size: once
d_call: TRBD1
j_call: TRBJ2-1
cdr3_aa: CASSSDREVENEQFF
cdr3_nt: TGTGCCAGCAGCTCGGACAGGGAGGTAGAGAATGAGCAGTTCTTC

v_call: TRBV27
clone_size: .
d_call: .
j_call: TRBJ2-7
cdr3_aa: CASSLGRNSYEQYF
cdr3_nt: TGTGCCAGCAGTTTGGGCCGTAACTCCTACGAGCAGTACTTC

v_call: TRBV7-2
clone_size: .
d_call: TRBD1
j_call: TRBJ2-4
cdr3_aa: CASSPHRGANIQYF
cdr3_nt: TGTGCCAGCAGCCCCCACAGGGGGGCAAACATTCAGTACTTC

v_call: TRBV5-1
clone_size: .
d_call: .
j_call: TRBJ2-7
cdr3_aa: CASSSTGFYEQYF
cdr3_nt: TGCGCCAGCAGCTCTACAGGGTTCTACGAGCAGTACTTC